The 30 T cell receptor beta chains reported below all come from one sample, sequenced in a study of blood T cell repertoires in COVID-19. Sequenced by immunoSEQ multiplex PCR; TCRdb stores in-frame clones only, minus some. The sample carries about 79,000 clones, approximately 90% recorded once. The sequenced sample was peripheral blood. The receptors shown here come from a man between 65 and 85 years old with active or convalescent COVID-19.

The chain links TRBV12-5 to TRBJ1-5; possibly TRBD1 for D (5 bases). The CDR3 extends over 12 amino acids. Germline assignment: CDR1 LGHNT and CDR2 FRNRAP. Deletions cut 4 bases from V and 5 bases from J, with 6 bases between. For the CDR3, the DNA is TGTGCTAGTGGTTCAGGGCATCAGCCCCAGCATTTT. Its translation is CASGSGHQPQHF.

This CDR3 is CASSLIMAGGTDTQYF. The CDR3 nucleotides are TGTGCCAGCAGCCTAATCATGGCGGGAGGCACAGATACGCAGTATTTT. The rearrangement links TRBV3-1 (or the pseudogene TRBV3-2) to TRBJ2-3; 7 bases align to TRBD2. This CDR3 spans 16 amino acids. Trimming cost V 4 bases and J 1 base; bases outside gene matches: 8. The germline V gene has CDR1 LGHDT and CDR2 YNNKEL (reference sequence).

The rearrangement uses TRBV10-3 and TRBJ2-7, with TRBD2 matching over 9 bases. Germline loops: CDR1 ENHRY, CDR2 SYGVKD. The CDR3 covers 13 residues. V dropped 8 bases and J dropped 0; count of bases not matched to a gene: 2. The CDR3 nucleotides are TGTGCCATCGGGCGGGAGGGCTCCTACGAGCAGTACTTC. Protein: CAIGREGSYEQYF.

This clone occurred once. The rearrangement links TRBV21-1 to TRBJ2-7; TRBD2 is taken as the D call from the table, unchecked against the DNA. TRBV21-1 constitutes a pseudogene. CDR3 length: 17 amino acids. The CDR3 nucleotides read TGTGCCAGCAGCCAGGGGCTAGCGGGAGCCGGGGCCTACGAGCAGTACTTC. It encodes CASSQGLAGAGAYEQYF.

This clone has only one observation. This rearrangement joins TRBV4-3 to TRBJ2-1; 11 positions match TRBD2. This CDR3 has 19 residues. V trimming: 0 bases; J trimming: 7 bases; junction bases outside the gene matches: 14. The germline V gene encodes CDR1 LGHNA and CDR2 YSLEER. Here the CDR3 DNA reads TGCGCCAGCAGCCAAGATACCGCAGGAATACTAGCGGGAGCGAATGAGCAGTTCTTC. Residues: CASSQDTAGILAGANEQFF.

The rearrangement links TRBV27 to TRBJ2-7; possible D gene TRBD1, 6 bases. The CDR3 runs 13 residues. The V gene lost 5 bases and the J gene lost 1 base, with 9 bases spanning the gap. Germline V CDR1 and CDR2: MNHEY, SMNVEV (reference sequence). CDR3 bases: TGTGCCAGCAGTCCGGGACAATCCTACGAGCAGTACTTC. Encoded protein: CASSPGQSYEQYF.

V and J are TRBV3-1 (or the pseudogene TRBV3-2) and TRBJ1-2; a weak D match, TRBD1 (5 bases). The CDR3 has 15 amino acids. With 0 bases removed from V and 5 bases from J, the gap between germline ends came to 13 bases. CDR1 and CDR2 (germline): LGHDT, YNNKEL (reference sequence). CDR3: CASSQEGRGRYGYTF. The CDR3 DNA reads as TGTGCCAGCAGCCAAGAAGGTAGGGGAAGATATGGCTACACCTTC.

This clone was picked up a small number of times. V is TRBV6-4 and J is TRBJ2-5; TRBD1 agrees at 8 bases. V lost 6 bases, J lost 3 bases, and 3 bases stayed unmatched. CDR3 size: 13 residues. Germline V gene data show CDR1 as MRHNA and CDR2 as SNTAGT. Here the CDR3 reads CASRTGGEETQYF. The CDR3 coding sequence is TGTGCCAGCAGAACAGGGGGAGAAGAGACCCAGTACTTC.

The J gene is TRBJ1-5, the V gene TRBV30; 7 nucleotides agree with TRBD1. Germline CDR1 and CDR2: GTSNPN and SVGIG (reference sequence). Trimming cost V 1 base and J 6 bases; bases outside gene matches: 3. CDR3 size: 13 residues. CDR3 protein: CAWSETGFQPQHF. The CDR3 region has the DNA TGTGCCTGGAGTGAGACAGGGTTTCAGCCCCAGCATTTT.

The J gene is TRBJ2-1, the V gene TRBV4-3, with a possible D match to TRBD1 (6 bases). Looked up from germline, CDR1 is LGHNA and CDR2 is YSLEER. This CDR3 is built from 16 residues. V was clipped by 3 bases and J by 5 bases, with 17 bases between them. The CDR3 sequence: CASSQDPGAGNNEQFF. The CDR3 DNA sequence: TGCGCCAGCAGCCAGGACCCAGGGGCTGGGAACAATGAGCAGTTCTTC.

This chain connects TRBV11-2 to TRBJ2-3; 7 bases are a match to TRBD1. V gave up 1 base and J gave up 1 base; unmatched junction bases: 5. Looked up from germline, CDR1 is SGHAT and CDR2 is FQNNGV. The CDR3 contains 16 residues. The CDR3: CASSLGTGLGTDTQYF. In DNA form, the CDR3 reads TGTGCCAGCAGCTTAGGGACAGGACTTGGCACAGATACGCAGTATTTT.

The J gene is TRBJ2-1, the V gene TRBV5-1; no clear D gene. The V gene's germline CDR1 is SGHRS and CDR2 YFSETQ. The CDR3 spans 12 residues. The V end was cut by 1 base, the J end by 10 bases, with 9 bases between. The CDR3 spells CASSLNVGEQFF. Here the CDR3 DNA reads TGCGCCAGCAGCTTGAACGTCGGGGAGCAGTTCTTC.

The chain has TRBV6-5 and TRBJ2-7, with D tentatively TRBD1 (5 bases). V lost 0 bases and J lost 3, with 12 bases in between. The CDR3 contains 15 residues. Germline CDR1 is MNHEY and CDR2 is SVGAGI. CDR3 amino acids: CASSYSKAGHYEQYF. The CDR3 DNA sequence: TGTGCCAGCAGTTACTCGAAGGCAGGGCACTACGAGCAGTACTTC.

This chain links TRBV6-5 with TRBJ2-5; no definite D call. Germline CDR1 is MNHEY and CDR2 is SVGAGI. The V end was cut by 2 bases, the J end by 3 bases, with 7 bases between. The CDR3 has 13 amino acids. The CDR3 region is CASSYGSKETQYF. In nucleotides, the CDR3 is TGTGCCAGCAGTTACGGCAGTAAAGAGACCCAGTACTTC.

This clone showed up just a few times. The chain uses TRBV30 and TRBJ1-3; no firm D call. Trimming took off 8 bases at V and 2 bases at J, with 10 bases between the two ends. Germline V gene data show CDR1 as GTSNPN and CDR2 as SVGIG (reference sequence). The CDR3 runs to 12 residues. The CDR3 coding sequence is TGTGCCCGGTTGGTGACTGGAAACACCATATATTTT. This sequence encodes CARLVTGNTIYF.

The chain employs TRBV13 and TRBJ2-7; 7 bases align to TRBD1. Trimming took 2 bases from V and 0 from J; bases not matched to a gene: 4. Germline loops: CDR1 PRHDT, CDR2 FYEKMQ (reference sequence). The CDR3 loop spans 15 amino acids. The CDR3 DNA is TGTGCCAGCAGCTTACCCCCAGGGGGCTCCTACGAGCAGTACTTC. Protein: CASSLPPGGSYEQYF.

This clone was detected only once. The chain is built from TRBV30 and TRBJ1-6; 9 bases fit TRBD1. Unmatched junction bases numbered 15, after V lost 5 bases and J lost 7 bases. Germline values: CDR1 GTSNPN, CDR2 SVGIG (reference sequence). The CDR3 has 17 amino acids. The CDR3 DNA is TGTGCCTGGTTTCCGGGACAGGGAGTAACGCGCAATTCACCCCTCCACTTT. Residues: CAWFPGQGVTRNSPLHF.

The chain combines TRBV24-1 with TRBJ2-6; 10 positions match TRBD1. The germline CDR1 and CDR2 sequences are KGHDR and SFDVKD. J was trimmed by 0 bases and V by 8 bases; bases with no gene match: 3. This CDR3 region has 16 residues. As DNA, the CDR3 is TGTGCCACCATGGGACAGGGGAGCTCTGGGGCCAACGTCCTGACTTTC. It encodes CATMGQGSSGANVLTF.

The chain recombines TRBV27 with TRBJ2-1, with 12 positions matching TRBD1. Per the germline V gene, CDR1 is MNHEY and CDR2 is SMNVEV (reference sequence). CDR3 length: 16 residues. Trimming took 4 bases from V and 10 from J; bases not matched to a gene: 11. CDR3 amino acids: CASSSQIRDRGREQFF. As DNA, the CDR3 is TGTGCCAGCAGTTCTCAGATCCGGGACAGGGGGCGCGAGCAGTTCTTC.

This clone showed up just a few times. The V call is TRBV6-1, the J call TRBJ1-4; the D is unclear. The CDR3 sequence is 14 residues long. CDR1 and CDR2 from the germline V gene are MNHNS and SASEGT. Trimming left V 2 bases short and J 5 bases short, with 9 bases between. CDR3: CASSETPGNEKLFF. The CDR3 DNA sequence: TGTGCCAGCAGTGAAACCCCTGGCAATGAAAAACTGTTTTTT.

The V gene is TRBV19, the J gene TRBJ1-5, with 8 bases that match TRBD1. The CDR3 extends over 18 amino acids. CDR1 is LNHDA and CDR2 is SQIVND in the germline V gene (reference sequence). With 5 bases clipped from V and 0 bases from J, the junction kept 12 bases outside the gene matches. CDR3 protein: CASSSRNTGGYSNQPQHF. The CDR3, as DNA: TGTGCCAGTAGTTCTCGAAATACAGGGGGGTATAGCAATCAGCCCCAGCATTTT. Full variable domain (rest looked up from reference TRBV19 and TRBJ1-5): DGGITQSPKYLFRKEGQNVTLSCEQNLNHDAMYWYRQDPGQGLRLIYYSQIVNDFQKGDIAEGYSVSREKKESFPLTVTSAQKNPTAFYLCASSSRNTGGYSNQPQHFGDGTRLSIL.

The chain couples TRBV27 to TRBJ2-6, with D possibly matching TRBD1 (5 bases). CDR3 length equals 13 residues. Germline lookup yields CDR1 MNHEY and CDR2 SMNVEV (reference sequence). Trimming removed 8 bases from V and 7 bases from J, with 12 bases in between. CDR3 coding DNA: TGTGCCAGCCCCATGGGGCTAGCCAACGTCCTGACTTTC. Protein: CASPMGLANVLTF.

The rearrangement uses TRBV14 and TRBJ2-1; D call uncertain. The germline V gene has CDR1 SGHDN and CDR2 FVKESK. The CDR3 covers 13 residues. The V gene lost 1 base and the J gene lost 6 bases, with 7 bases spanning the gap. As DNA, the CDR3 is TGTGCCAGCAGCCAAGCCCACTCCAATGAGCAGTTCTTC. Translating gives CASSQAHSNEQFF.

The chain has TRBV2 and TRBJ2-5, with D perhaps matching TRBD1 (6 bases). The germline CDR1 and CDR2 sequences are SNHLY and FYNNEI. V was cut by 5 bases and J by 3 bases, with 13 bases left in between. This CDR3 spans 14 amino acids. CDR3 DNA: TGTGCCAGCAGTTACAGGACAGTAAAAGAGACCCAGTACTTC. Translating gives CASSYRTVKETQYF.

V is TRBV10-2 and J is TRBJ2-7; the match to TRBD2 covers 10 bases. In germline, CDR1 is WSHSY, CDR2 SAAADI. This CDR3 has 16 residues. V gave up 2 bases and J gave up 4 bases; unmatched junction bases: 8. The CDR3 DNA sequence: TGCGCCAGCAGTGAGGTTAATCAAGCGGGAGGGTACGAGCAGTACTTC. Protein sequence: CASSEVNQAGGYEQYF.

The rearrangement links TRBV21-1 to TRBJ2-1; the table calls TRBD2, which could not be checked here. TRBV21-1 is recorded as a pseudogene. The CDR3 totals 13 residues. The CDR3 sequence is CASSKALVLEQFF. The CDR3 DNA follows: TGTGCCAGCAGCAAAGCACTAGTTCTTGAGCAGTTCTTC.

V is TRBV6-5 and J is TRBJ1-2; D remains ambiguous. CDR3 size: 13 residues. Germline lookup yields CDR1 MNHEY and CDR2 SVGAGI. Trimming left V 6 bases short and J 3 bases short, with 11 bases between. CDR3 sequence reads: CASRPDIDYGYTF. The CDR3 DNA reads TGTGCCAGCAGACCCGACATTGACTATGGCTACACCTTC.

The chain has TRBV3-1 (or the pseudogene TRBV3-2) and TRBJ2-3; D is undetermined. This CDR3 region has 15 residues. Trimming took off 1 base at V and 2 bases at J, with 10 bases between the two ends. Germline V lookup: CDR1 LGHDT, CDR2 YNNKEL (reference sequence). The chain's CDR3 is CASSQVSTYTDTQYF. The CDR3 DNA reads TGTGCCAGCAGCCAAGTTTCGACTTACACAGATACGCAGTATTTT.

This chain connects TRBV3-1 (or the pseudogene TRBV3-2) to TRBJ2-7, with 12 bases matching TRBD2. CDR1 is LGHDT and CDR2 is YNNKEL in the germline V gene (reference sequence). Trimming at V came to 6 bases and at J to 3 bases, leaving 6 bases not matched to a gene. The CDR3 is made up of 15 amino acids. CDR3 amino acids: CASRGLAGGHYEQYF. The CDR3 nucleotides read TGTGCCAGCAGGGGGCTAGCGGGAGGGCACTACGAGCAGTACTTC.

This clone was counted once. The chain joins TRBV5-4 to TRBJ2-7, with D uncertain. Trimming left V 4 bases short and J 2 bases short, with 10 bases between. Germline lookup yields CDR1 SGHNT and CDR2 YYREEE (reference sequence). There are 13 residues in the CDR3. The CDR3, as DNA: TGTGCCAGCAGCACCAAGACAACCTACGAGCAGTACTTC. Its translation is CASSTKTTYEQYF.